This T cell receptor beta chain came from a study of blood T cell repertoires in COVID-19. This table comes from immunoSEQ multiplex PCR, and its TCRdb copy is limited to in-frame clones, with some not included. The data contain about 93,000 clones, about nine tenths of them singletons. V lost 3 bases to trimming and J lost 1 base, with 19 bases between them. Germline values: CDR1 MGHRA, CDR2 YSYEKL. The length of the CDR3 is 17 residues. This TCR was sampled from a man aged 55 to 70 with COVID-19, enrolled during active disease. The sequencing input was peripheral blood. V is TRBV4-1 and J is TRBJ2-7, with D perhaps matching TRBD2 (7 bases). CDR3 sequence: CASSHHRGGLLSYEQYF. DNA of the CDR3: TGCGCCAGCAGCCACCATAGGGGGGGGCTCCTTTCCTACGAGCAGTACTTC.